What follows are 25 T cell receptor beta chains derived from one specimen sequenced in a study of shared clonotypes between healthy human individuals. CD45RO-negative, CCR7-selected cells formed the naive CD8 fraction, which excluded terminally differentiated effector memory CD45RA+ cells. Data came from immunoSEQ multiplex PCR; TCRdb stores just in-frame clones and leaves some out. This sample has some 2,100,000 clones, with approximately 94% found just once. Sequencing used naive CD8+ T cells from PBMCs. These receptors were obtained from a man aged 18 to 30 in good health. Some clones in this sample may be carry-over from other donors' samples.

The chain couples TRBV7-2 to TRBJ2-5; D might be TRBD2 (6 bases). Germline V lookup: CDR1 SGHTA, CDR2 FQGNSA. The CDR3 is 15 amino acids. V was trimmed by 5 bases and J by 1 base, leaving 14 bases between them. As DNA, the CDR3 is TGTGCCAGCAGCGAAGCCGGGAGCCCCCAAGAGACCCAGTACTTC. This sequence encodes CASSEAGSPQETQYF.

CDR3 DNA sequence: TGTGCCAGCAGCTCCGCTATTGCTGGGGCCAACGTCCTGACTTTC. This encodes CASSSAIAGANVLTF. This chain joins TRBV28 and TRBJ2-6; D unclear. Germline V gene data show CDR1 as MDHEN and CDR2 as SYDVKM. This CDR3 comprises 15 residues. V lost 6 bases and J lost 2, with 11 bases in between.

The V gene is TRBV2, the J gene TRBJ2-1; the match to TRBD2 covers 7 bases. The trim removed 6 bases at V and 7 bases at J, leaving 3 bases unmatched. The CDR3 length is 12 residues. Germline-derived CDR1 and CDR2 are SNHLY and FYNNEI. CDR3 in DNA: TGTGCCAGCAGCTCGGGACTAAATGAGCAGTTCTTC. It codes for CASSSGLNEQFF.

To note about this clone: One end of the junction fails to match germline, which may point to a read error. The V gene is TRBV7-8, the J gene TRBJ1-4; D call uncertain. Germline lookup yields CDR1 SGHVS and CDR2 FQNEAQ. The CDR3 length is 11 residues. CDR3 residues: CASSSKEKLFF. CDR3 DNA: TGTGCCAGCAGCTCTAAAGAAAAACTGTTTTTT. Full variable domain (outside the CDR3, taken from reference TRBV7-8 and TRBJ1-4): GAGVSQSPRYKVAKRGQDVALRCDPISGHVSLFWYQQALGQGPEFLTYFQNEAQLDKSGLPSDRFFAERPEGSVSTLKIQRTQQEDSAVYLCASSSKEKLFFGSGTQLSVL.

The V gene is TRBV29-1, the J gene TRBJ2-1; D is ambiguous. Deletions cut 4 bases from V and 0 bases from J, with 7 bases between. The germline V gene encodes CDR1 SQVTM and CDR2 ANQGSEA. The CDR3 contains 13 residues. CDR3 DNA: TGCAGCGTTGCTCTGAGCTCCTACAATGAGCAGTTCTTC. This encodes CSVALSSYNEQFF.

CDR3 DNA: TGTGCCAGCAGTGAGGGCCGGGGGCCATGGAGCAATCAGCCCCAGCATTTT. This encodes CASSEGRGPWSNQPQHF. The chain uses TRBV6-1 and TRBJ1-5, with D tentatively TRBD1 (6 bases). The CDR3 runs 17 residues. V dropped 3 bases and J dropped 1 base, with 16 bases sitting between them. The germline gives CDR1 MNHNS, CDR2 SASEGT.

The chain recombines TRBV19 with TRBJ1-5; no definite D call. The germline gives CDR1 LNHDA, CDR2 SQIVND (reference sequence). V was cut by 5 bases and J by 8 bases, with 10 bases left in between. The CDR3 has 12 amino acids. This chain's CDR3 is CASSPTGEPQHF. The CDR3 region has the DNA TGTGCCAGTAGTCCTACCGGGGAGCCCCAGCATTTT. The whole variable domain, filled in from reference TRBV19 and TRBJ1-5, reads DGGITQSPKYLFRKEGQNVTLSCEQNLNHDAMYWYRQDPGQGLRLIYYSQIVNDFQKGDIAEGYSVSREKKESFPLTVTSAQKNPTAFYLCASSPTGEPQHFGDGTRLSIL.

The chain employs TRBV7-8 and TRBJ2-7; perhaps TRBD2 as D (5 bases). The ends were cut back, 6 bases at V and 7 bases at J, with 25 bases in the middle. The germline CDR1 and CDR2 sequences are SGHVS and FQNEAQ. The CDR3 length is 16 residues. CDR3 amino acids: CASRHSLLTLREEQYF. The CDR3 region has the DNA TGTGCCAGCAGACATAGCTTACTGACGTTGAGGGAAGAGCAGTACTTC.

The chain links TRBV9 to TRBJ2-2; 13 positions match TRBD2. Germline CDR1 and CDR2: SGDLS and YYNGEE. J gave up 4 bases and V 3 bases, and 12 bases lay outside the gene matches. The CDR3 consists of 19 residues. The CDR3: CASSGPGTSGTRVTGELFF. The CDR3 bases are TGTGCCAGCAGCGGCCCCGGGACTAGCGGGACGCGAGTCACCGGGGAGCTGTTTTTT.

The J gene is TRBJ2-7, the V gene TRBV4-3; D possibly corresponds to TRBD2 (6 bases). This CDR3 spans 15 amino acids. V was cut by 6 bases and J by 2 bases, with 17 bases left in between. Germline loops: CDR1 LGHNA, CDR2 YSLEER. The CDR3, as DNA: TGCGCCAGCAGTCAGGGTACTACTAGCACCTACGAGCAGTACTTC. Translated: CASSQGTTSTYEQYF.

The chain carries TRBV13 and TRBJ1-2; 7 nucleotides line up with TRBD1. The ends lost 5 bases at V and 8 bases at J; junction bases unmatched: 23. CDR3 size: 18 residues. Per the germline V gene, CDR1 is PRHDT and CDR2 is FYEKMQ (reference sequence). CDR3 sequence (DNA): TGTGCCAGCAGCCCGCGAAGAAGTGACAGGGATGATACTCGGGGCTACACCTTC. Encoded protein: CASSPRRSDRDDTRGYTF.

The CDR3 DNA follows: TGCAGCGTTGAAGGGTGGATGGACGGAAGGCAGTCAGATACGCAGTATTTT. Amino acids: CSVEGWMDGRQSDTQYF. The chain combines TRBV29-1 with TRBJ2-3; the D is unclear. The CDR3 is 17 residues long. V was shortened by 1 base and J by 4 bases, with 21 bases between the two germline ends. Germline-derived CDR1 and CDR2 are SQVTM and ANQGSEA.

The rearrangement joins TRBV7-9 to TRBJ2-7, with a tentative D call TRBD1 (7 bases). The V gene lost 6 bases and the J gene lost 2 bases, with 14 bases spanning the gap. The CDR3 spans 14 residues. In germline, CDR1 is SEHNR, CDR2 FQNEAQ (reference sequence). The CDR3 sequence: CASRQGGSAYEQYF. CDR3 bases: TGTGCCAGCAGGCAGGGGGGTTCAGCCTACGAGCAGTACTTC.

The V and J genes are TRBV2 and TRBJ2-1, with 11 nucleotides matching TRBD2. Germline CDR1 reads SNHLY; CDR2 reads FYNNEI. This CDR3 has 16 amino acids. The ends lost 6 bases at V and 0 bases at J; junction bases unmatched: 4. In DNA, the CDR3 is TGTGCCAGCAGACTAGCGGGAGCCTCCTCCTACAATGAGCAGTTCTTC. It encodes CASRLAGASSYNEQFF.

The chain couples TRBV13 to TRBJ2-5, with unresolved D. V shed 2 bases and J shed 5 bases, with 6 bases lying between them. The CDR3 sequence is 12 residues long. The germline V gene encodes CDR1 PRHDT and CDR2 FYEKMQ (reference sequence). The CDR3 is CASSLNRETQYF. In DNA, the CDR3 is TGTGCCAGCAGCTTAAATCGGGAGACCCAGTACTTC.

The rearrangement uses TRBV7-8 and TRBJ2-7, with 8 bases lining up with TRBD1. Trimming removed 1 base from V and 1 base from J; junction bases left unmatched: 9. CDR1 is SGHVS, CDR2 FQNEAQ, per germline. There are 17 residues in the CDR3. For the CDR3, the DNA is TGTGCCAGCAGCTTAGTTGCCCCGGGACAGGCGTCCTACGAGCAGTACTTC. It yields the protein CASSLVAPGQASYEQYF.

The rearrangement links TRBV28 to TRBJ2-1, with 13 bases lining up with TRBD2. With 6 bases clipped from V and 1 base from J, the junction kept 6 bases outside the gene matches. The CDR3 length is 17 residues. Germline assignment: CDR1 MDHEN and CDR2 SYDVKM. The CDR3 here is CASRRPGLAGSYNEQFF. CDR3 coding DNA: TGTGCCAGCAGACGTCCGGGACTAGCGGGGTCCTACAATGAGCAGTTCTTC.

Only one count was recorded for this clone. The J gene is TRBJ2-5, the V gene TRBV2; D is perhaps TRBD1 or TRBD2 (5 bases each). Germline V gene sequence: CDR1 SNHLY, CDR2 FYNNEI. V dropped 5 bases and J dropped 0 bases, with 22 bases sitting between them. This CDR3 comprises 18 residues. The CDR3 DNA reads as TGTGCCAGCAGTCCCGAAATATCGGGGCATGTGTACCAAGAGACCCAGTACTTC. It encodes CASSPEISGHVYQETQYF.

The chain carries TRBV28 and TRBJ1-3; maybe TRBD1 (5 bases). The CDR3 length is 15 residues. V was clipped by 7 bases and J by 3 bases, with 16 bases between them. Looked up from germline, CDR1 is MDHEN and CDR2 is SYDVKM. The CDR3 loop is CASTEGREGGNTIYF. DNA for the CDR3: TGTGCCAGCACCGAGGGGAGGGAGGGTGGAAACACCATATATTTT.

CDR3: CASSLSPRPSYEQYF. The CDR3 region has the DNA TGTGCCAGCAGTTTATCCCCAAGACCCTCCTACGAGCAGTACTTC. The genes are TRBV27 and TRBJ2-7; D gene ambiguous. The CDR3 extends over 15 amino acids. Trimming stripped 0 bases from V and 0 bases from J, with 9 bases between. Germline CDR1 MNHEY, CDR2 SMNVEV (reference sequence).

The chain uses TRBV28 and TRBJ1-2, with TRBD1 identical over 11 bases. After removal of 5 bases from V and 4 bases from J, the junction contained 6 bases not matched to a gene. Germline CDR1 and CDR2: MDHEN and SYDVKM. This CDR3 spans 15 amino acids. The CDR3 loop reads CASSQSGTGGYGYTF. The DNA of the CDR3 is TGTGCCAGCAGTCAATCAGGGACAGGGGGCTATGGCTACACCTTC.

J is TRBJ2-7 and V is TRBV13; maybe TRBD2 (5 bases). CDR1 is PRHDT and CDR2 is FYEKMQ in the germline V gene (reference sequence). V gave up 2 bases and J gave up 6 bases, with 14 bases separating them. This CDR3 is 14 amino acids long. CDR3 amino acids: CASSLPGSHGEQYF. For the CDR3, the DNA is TGTGCCAGCAGCTTACCGGGATCGCATGGCGAGCAGTACTTC.

The chain recombines TRBV23-1 with TRBJ2-1, with a tentative D call TRBD1 (6 bases). TRBV23-1 is an ORF for which the function is uncertain. The length of the CDR3 is 18 residues. V was shortened by 2 bases and J by 8 bases, with 25 bases between the two germline ends. CDR3 DNA sequence: TGCGCCAGCAGTCAAAACCGGGAACTGCAGGGGAATTCCGATGAGCAGTTCTTC. As protein: CASSQNRELQGNSDEQFF.

This chain connects TRBV5-1 to TRBJ2-2; no firm D call. The ends were cut back, 6 bases at V and 4 bases at J, with 10 bases in the middle. CDR3 length: 13 residues. Germline V gene sequence: CDR1 SGHRS, CDR2 YFSETQ. In nucleotides, the CDR3 is TGCGCCAGCATAGGGAAGGGCACCGGGGAGCTGTTTTTT. Its protein is CASIGKGTGELFF.

The chain links TRBV7-9 to TRBJ1-4, with D maybe TRBD1 (5 bases). The CDR3 is made up of 14 amino acids. V gave up 2 bases and J gave up 3 bases, with 7 bases separating them. In germline, CDR1 is SEHNR, CDR2 FQNEAQ (reference sequence). The CDR3 loop reads CASSLRGSNEKLFF. CDR3 in DNA: TGTGCCAGCAGCTTAAGGGGCTCTAATGAAAAACTGTTTTTT.